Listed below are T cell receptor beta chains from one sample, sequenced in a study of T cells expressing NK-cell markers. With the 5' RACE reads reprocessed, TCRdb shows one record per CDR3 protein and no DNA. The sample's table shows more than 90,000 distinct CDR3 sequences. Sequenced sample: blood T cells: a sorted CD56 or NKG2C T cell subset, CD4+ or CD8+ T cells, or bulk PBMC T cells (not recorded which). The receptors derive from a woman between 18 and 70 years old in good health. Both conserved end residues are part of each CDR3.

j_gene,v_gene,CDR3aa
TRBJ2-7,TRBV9,CASSVADPSYEQYF
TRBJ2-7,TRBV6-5,CASSYSLDRAYEQYF
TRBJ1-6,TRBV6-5,CASSQLEGGNSPLHF
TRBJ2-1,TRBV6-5,CASSYPSGTGGTYNEQFF
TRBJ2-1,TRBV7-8,CASTLDAGGGYNEQFF
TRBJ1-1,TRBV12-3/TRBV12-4,CASSPGGGTVPNTEAFF
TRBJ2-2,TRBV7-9,CASSLATQRTGELFF
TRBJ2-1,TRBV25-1,CASSPGLYNEQFF
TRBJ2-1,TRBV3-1,CASSPPIPLAGSSYNEQFF
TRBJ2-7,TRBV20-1,CSAAEAGPTYEQYF
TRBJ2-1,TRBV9,CASSGTGSNEQFF
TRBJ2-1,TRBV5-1,CASSFWWQGTSGRAFFDEQFF
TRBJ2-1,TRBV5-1,CASRPPDLGNEQFF
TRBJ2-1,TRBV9,CASSGGDPGEQFF
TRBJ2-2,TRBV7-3,CASSPRLAGSGELFF
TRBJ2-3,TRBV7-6,CASSSSYGWVDTQYF
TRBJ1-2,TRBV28,CASSLVRGERNYGYTF
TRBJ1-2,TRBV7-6,CASSPLGLYGYTF
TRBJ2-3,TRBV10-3,CAILGGGDTQYF
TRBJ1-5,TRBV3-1,CASSQDGGGAGQPQHF
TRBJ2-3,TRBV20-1,CSVRGHEGTDTQYF
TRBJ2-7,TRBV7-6,CASSTAEGEYEQYF
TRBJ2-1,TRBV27,CASSYGLASSYNEQFF
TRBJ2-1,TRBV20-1,CSARGREGLGYEQFF
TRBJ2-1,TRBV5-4,CASSPQGPLSYNEQFF
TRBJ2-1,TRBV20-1,CSARPRDAGYNEQFF
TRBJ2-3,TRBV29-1,CSVEEVQGVGTDTQYF
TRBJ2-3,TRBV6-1,CASSPGLPDTQYF
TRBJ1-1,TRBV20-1,CSARENKMNTEAFF
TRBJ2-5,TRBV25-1,CASTSPRGQETQYF
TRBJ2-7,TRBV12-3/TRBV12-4,CASTPGQGLGEQYF
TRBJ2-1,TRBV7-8,CASSDSGEQFF
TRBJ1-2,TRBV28,CASSFPSGQGNLVGYGYTF
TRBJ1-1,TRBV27,CASSLSGQGPNTEAFF
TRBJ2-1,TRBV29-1,CSVALGTYNEQFF
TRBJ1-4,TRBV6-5,CASSYGGGSEKLFF
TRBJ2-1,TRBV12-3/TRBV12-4,CASSLGPAQPYNEQFF
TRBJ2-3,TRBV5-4,CASRPGPGDTQYF
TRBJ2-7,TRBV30,CAWRGRSSYEQYF
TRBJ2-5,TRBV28,CASSPLATQETQYF
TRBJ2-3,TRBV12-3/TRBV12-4,CASSALLAGASDTQYF
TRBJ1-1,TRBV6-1,CASRGVRAPVTEAFF
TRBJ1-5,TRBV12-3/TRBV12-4,CASSLGPYSNQPQHF
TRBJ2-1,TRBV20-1,CSARGGTGHNEQFF
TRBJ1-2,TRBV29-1,CSDGTDPGYTF
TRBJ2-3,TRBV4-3,CASSQDGASGSYVTDTQYF
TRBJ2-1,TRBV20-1,CSGGDSYNEQFF
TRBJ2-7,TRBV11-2,CASSLEGGLVSYEQYF
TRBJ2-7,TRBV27,CASSLLAGSGYEQYF
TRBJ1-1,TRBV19,CASSIGFRQGVGNTEAFF
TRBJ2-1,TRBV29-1,CSVEDWRESNQKAYEQFF
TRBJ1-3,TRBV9,CASSVAGVSGNTIYF
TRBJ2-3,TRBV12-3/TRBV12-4,CASSFWADTDTQYF
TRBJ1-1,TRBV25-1,CASSELGGKAMDTEAFF
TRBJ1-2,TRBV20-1,CSARSLNGGYTF
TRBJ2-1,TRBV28,CASSPMGTYNEQFF
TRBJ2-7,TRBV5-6,CASSGGTEGYEQYF
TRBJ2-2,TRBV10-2,CASSEPRENTGELFF